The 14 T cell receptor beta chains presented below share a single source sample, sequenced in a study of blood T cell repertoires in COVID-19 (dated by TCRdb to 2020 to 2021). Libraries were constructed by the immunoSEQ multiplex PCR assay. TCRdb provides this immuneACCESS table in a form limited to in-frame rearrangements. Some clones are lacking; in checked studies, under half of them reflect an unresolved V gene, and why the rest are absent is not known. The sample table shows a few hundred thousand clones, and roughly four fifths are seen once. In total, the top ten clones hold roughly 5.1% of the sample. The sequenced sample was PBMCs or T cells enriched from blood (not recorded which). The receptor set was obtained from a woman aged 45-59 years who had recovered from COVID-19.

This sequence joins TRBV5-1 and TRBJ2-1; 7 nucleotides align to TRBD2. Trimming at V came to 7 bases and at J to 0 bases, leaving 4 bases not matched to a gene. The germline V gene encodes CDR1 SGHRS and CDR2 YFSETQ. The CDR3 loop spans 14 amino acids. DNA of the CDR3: TGCGCCAGCCGGACGGGGGGCTCCTACAATGAGCAGTTCTTC. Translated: CASRTGGSYNEQFF.

The CDR3 bases are TGTGCCAGCAGCTCGACCACAGCCTACACAGATACGCAGTATTTT. It is translated as CASSSTTAYTDTQYF. The V call is TRBV7-9, the J call TRBJ2-3; D unresolved. This CDR3 comprises 15 residues. Trimming took off 4 bases at V and 2 bases at J, with 13 bases between the two ends. Germline V gene lookup returns CDR1 SEHNR and CDR2 FQNEAQ (reference sequence).

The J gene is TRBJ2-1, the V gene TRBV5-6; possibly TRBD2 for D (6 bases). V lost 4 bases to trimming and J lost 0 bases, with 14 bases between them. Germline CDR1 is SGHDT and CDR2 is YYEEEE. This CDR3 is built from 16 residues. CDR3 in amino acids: CASSRERRSSYNEQFF. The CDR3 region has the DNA TGTGCCAGCAGCCGGGAGAGGCGGAGCTCCTACAATGAGCAGTTCTTC.

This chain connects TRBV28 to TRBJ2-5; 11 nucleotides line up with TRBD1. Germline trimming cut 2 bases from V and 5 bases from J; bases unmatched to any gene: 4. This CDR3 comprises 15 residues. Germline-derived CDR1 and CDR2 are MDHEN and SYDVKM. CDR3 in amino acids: CASSLPGTGGETQYF. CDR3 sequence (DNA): TGTGCCAGCAGTTTACCCGGGACAGGGGGTGAGACCCAGTACTTC.

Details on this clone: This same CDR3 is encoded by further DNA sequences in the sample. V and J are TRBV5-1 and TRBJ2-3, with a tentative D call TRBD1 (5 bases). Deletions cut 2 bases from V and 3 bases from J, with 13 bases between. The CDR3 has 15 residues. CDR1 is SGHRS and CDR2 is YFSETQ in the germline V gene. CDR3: CASSLGAGSTDTQYF. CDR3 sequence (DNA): TGCGCCAGCAGCTTAGGGGCTGGGTCAACAGATACGCAGTATTTT.

CDR3 in DNA: TGTGCCAGCAGCCCCGCGGGGGGCACCTACACTTCTGAAAAACTGTTTTTT. It is translated as CASSPAGGTYTSEKLFF. The chain combines TRBV5-4 with TRBJ1-4; perhaps TRBD1 as D (6 bases). The CDR3 has 17 amino acids. In germline, CDR1 is SGHNT, CDR2 YYREEE (reference sequence). Trimming cost V 4 bases and J 7 bases, with 23 bases left between them.

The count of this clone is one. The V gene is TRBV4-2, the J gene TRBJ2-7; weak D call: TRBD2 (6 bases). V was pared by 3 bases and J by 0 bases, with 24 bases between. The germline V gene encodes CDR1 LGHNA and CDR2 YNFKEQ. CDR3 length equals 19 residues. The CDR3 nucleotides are TGTGCCAGCAGCCACAACGTCGTGGGGAAGGCGGGACGCTCCTACGAGCAGTACTTC. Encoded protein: CASSHNVVGKAGRSYEQYF.

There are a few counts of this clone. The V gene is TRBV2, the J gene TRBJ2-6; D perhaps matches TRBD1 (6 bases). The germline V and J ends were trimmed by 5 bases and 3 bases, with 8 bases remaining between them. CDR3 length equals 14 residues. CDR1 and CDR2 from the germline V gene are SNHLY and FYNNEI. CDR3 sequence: CASSTGIGANVLTF. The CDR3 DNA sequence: TGTGCCAGCAGTACAGGGATTGGGGCCAACGTCCTGACTTTC.

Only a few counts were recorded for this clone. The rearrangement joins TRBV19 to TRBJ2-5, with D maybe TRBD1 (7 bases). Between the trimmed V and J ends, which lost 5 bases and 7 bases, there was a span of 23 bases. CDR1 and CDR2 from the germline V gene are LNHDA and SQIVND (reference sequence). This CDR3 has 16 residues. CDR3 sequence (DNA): TGTGCCAGTAGTTCCCCGATCAGGGGGGACATGAGGACCCAGTACTTC. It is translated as CASSSPIRGDMRTQYF.

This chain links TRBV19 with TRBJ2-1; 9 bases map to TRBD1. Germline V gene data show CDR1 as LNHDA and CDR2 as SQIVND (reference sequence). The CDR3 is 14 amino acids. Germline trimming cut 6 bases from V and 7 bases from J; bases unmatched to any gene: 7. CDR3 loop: CASSRDRVKNEQFF. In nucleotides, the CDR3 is TGTGCCAGTAGCCGGGACAGGGTTAAGAATGAGCAGTTCTTC.

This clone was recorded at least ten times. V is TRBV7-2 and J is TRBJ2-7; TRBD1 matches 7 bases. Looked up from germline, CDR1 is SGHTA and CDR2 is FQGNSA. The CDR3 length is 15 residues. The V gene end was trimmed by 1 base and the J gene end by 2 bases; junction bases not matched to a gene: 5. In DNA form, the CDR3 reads TGTGCCAGCAGCTTAGGAGTGACAGGGACCTACGAGCAGTACTTC. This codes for CASSLGVTGTYEQYF.

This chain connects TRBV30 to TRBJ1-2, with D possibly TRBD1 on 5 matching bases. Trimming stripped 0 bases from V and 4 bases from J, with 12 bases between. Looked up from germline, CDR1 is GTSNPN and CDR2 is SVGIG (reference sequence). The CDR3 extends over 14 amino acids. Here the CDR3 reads CAWSVLQGVYGYTF. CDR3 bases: TGTGCCTGGAGTGTACTTCAGGGTGTCTATGGCTACACCTTC.

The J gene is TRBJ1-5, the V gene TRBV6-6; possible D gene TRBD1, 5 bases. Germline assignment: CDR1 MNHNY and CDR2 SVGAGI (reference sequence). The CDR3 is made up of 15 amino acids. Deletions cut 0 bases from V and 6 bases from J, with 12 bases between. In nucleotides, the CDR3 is TGTGCCAGCAGTTACTCGAGACAGCCACTTCAGCCCCAGCATTTT. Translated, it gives CASSYSRQPLQPQHF.

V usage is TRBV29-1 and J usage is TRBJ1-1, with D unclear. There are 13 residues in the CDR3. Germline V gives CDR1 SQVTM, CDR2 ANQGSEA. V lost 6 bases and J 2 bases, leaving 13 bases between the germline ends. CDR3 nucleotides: TGCAGCGTGCGCGCAGGCAGCAACACTGAAGCTTTCTTT. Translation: CSVRAGSNTEAFF.